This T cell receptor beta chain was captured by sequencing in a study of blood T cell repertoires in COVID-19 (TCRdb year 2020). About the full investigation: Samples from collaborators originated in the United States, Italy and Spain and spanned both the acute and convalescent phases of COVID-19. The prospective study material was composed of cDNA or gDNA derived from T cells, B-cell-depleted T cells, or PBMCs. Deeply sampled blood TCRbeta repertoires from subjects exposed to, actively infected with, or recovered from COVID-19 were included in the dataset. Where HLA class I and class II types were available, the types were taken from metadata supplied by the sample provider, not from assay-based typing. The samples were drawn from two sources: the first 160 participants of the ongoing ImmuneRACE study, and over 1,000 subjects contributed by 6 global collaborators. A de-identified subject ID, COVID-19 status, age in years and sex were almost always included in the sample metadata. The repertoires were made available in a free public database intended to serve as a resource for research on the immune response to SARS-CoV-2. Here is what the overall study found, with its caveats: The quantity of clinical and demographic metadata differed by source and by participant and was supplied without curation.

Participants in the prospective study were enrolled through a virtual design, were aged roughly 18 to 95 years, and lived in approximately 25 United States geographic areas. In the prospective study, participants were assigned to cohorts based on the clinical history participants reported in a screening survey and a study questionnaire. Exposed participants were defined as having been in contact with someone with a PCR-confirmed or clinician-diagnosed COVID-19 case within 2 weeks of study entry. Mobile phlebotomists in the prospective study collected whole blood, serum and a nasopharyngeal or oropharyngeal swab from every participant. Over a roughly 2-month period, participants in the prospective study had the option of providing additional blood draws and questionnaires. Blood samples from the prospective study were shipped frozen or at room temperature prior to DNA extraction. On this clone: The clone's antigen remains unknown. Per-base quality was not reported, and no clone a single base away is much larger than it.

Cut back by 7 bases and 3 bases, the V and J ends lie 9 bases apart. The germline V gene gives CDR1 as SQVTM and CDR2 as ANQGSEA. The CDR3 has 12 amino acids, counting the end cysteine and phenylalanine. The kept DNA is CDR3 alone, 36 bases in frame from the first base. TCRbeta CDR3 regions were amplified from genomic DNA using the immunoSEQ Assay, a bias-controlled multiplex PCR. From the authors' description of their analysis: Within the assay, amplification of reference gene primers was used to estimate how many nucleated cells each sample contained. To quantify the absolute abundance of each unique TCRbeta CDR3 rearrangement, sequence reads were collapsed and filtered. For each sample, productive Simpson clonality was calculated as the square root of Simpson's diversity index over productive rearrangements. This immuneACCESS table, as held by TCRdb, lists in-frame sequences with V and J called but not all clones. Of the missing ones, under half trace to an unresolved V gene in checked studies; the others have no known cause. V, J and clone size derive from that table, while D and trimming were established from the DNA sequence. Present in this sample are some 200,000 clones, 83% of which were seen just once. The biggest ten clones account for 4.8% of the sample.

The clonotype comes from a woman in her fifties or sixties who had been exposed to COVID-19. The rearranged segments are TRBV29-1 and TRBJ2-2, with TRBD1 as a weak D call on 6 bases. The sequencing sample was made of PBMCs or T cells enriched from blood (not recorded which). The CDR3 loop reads CSADSYTGELFF. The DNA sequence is TGCAGCGCGGACAGTTACACCGGGGAGCTGTTTTTT.